This T cell receptor (beta chain) was sequenced for a study of blood T cell repertoires in COVID-19. Germline assignment: CDR1 SGHAT and CDR2 FQNNGV. Losses at the gene ends were 1 base for V and 0 bases for J; bases not matched to a gene: 3. The CDR3 totals 15 residues. Method: immunoSEQ multiplex PCR; TCRdb's copy keeps in-frame clones and lacks some. The sample lists about 180,000 clones; about 88% were seen once. This clone was counted many times. The sample was peripheral blood. The clonotype originates from a woman in her 30s with active or convalescent COVID-19. The chain uses TRBV11-2 and TRBJ2-7; the match to TRBD1 covers 7 bases. The CDR3 region has the DNA TGTGCCAGCAGCTTAGTGACAGGGTTCTCCTACGAGCAGTACTTC. It codes for CASSLVTGFSYEQYF.